These 27 T cell receptor beta chains came from one sample sequenced in a study of cytomegalovirus exposure and HLA in healthy donors. The PCR had 60 Vbeta and 13 Jbeta primers. This table comes from immunoSEQ multiplex PCR, and its TCRdb copy is limited to in-frame clones, with some not included. This repertoire shows 120,000 or so clones, about 63% found once; its top ten account for over 1.5%. The sequenced sample consisted of PBMCs. The receptor source for this set is a man aged 30-40 years in good health and CMV-seropositive.

CDR3 coding DNA: TGTGCCAGCAGCTTAATCGCTAGCGGGAGCTACGAGCAGTACTTC. Its translation: CASSLIASGSYEQYF. This chain joins TRBV7-2 and TRBJ2-7, with 10 bases aligning to TRBD2. The V and J ends lost 2 bases and 3 bases, in that order; junction bases with no gene match: 4. The length of the CDR3 is 15 residues. Germline CDR1 reads SGHTA; CDR2 reads FQGNSA. Drawing the rest from reference TRBV7-2 and TRBJ2-7, the complete variable domain is GAGVSQSPSNKVTEKGKDVELRCDPISGHTALYWYRQSLGQGLEFLIYFQGNSAPDKSGLPSDRFSAERTGGSVSTLTIQRTQQEDSAVYLCASSLIASGSYEQYFGPGTRLTVT.

J is TRBJ1-2 and V is TRBV7-2; TRBD1 matches at 8 bases. J gave up 5 bases and V 3 bases, and 8 bases lay outside the gene matches. Germline assignment: CDR1 SGHTA and CDR2 FQGNSA. CDR3 length: 15 residues. For the CDR3, the DNA is TGTGCCAGCAGCTTGGGGACAGGTATAGAGTATGGCTACACCTTC. Its protein product is CASSLGTGIEYGYTF. Filled out from reference TRBV7-2 and TRBJ1-2, the complete variable domain reads GAGVSQSPSNKVTEKGKDVELRCDPISGHTALYWYRQSLGQGLEFLIYFQGNSAPDKSGLPSDRFSAERTGGSVSTLTIQRTQQEDSAVYLCASSLGTGIEYGYTFGSGTRLTVV.

The chain recombines TRBV7-8 with TRBJ2-3; perhaps TRBD2 as D (5 bases). The CDR3 is made up of 14 amino acids. Deletions cut 5 bases from V and 2 bases from J, with 11 bases between. Germline V gene sequence: CDR1 SGHVS, CDR2 FQNEAQ. CDR3 DNA: TGTGCCAGCAGCCTGGACGGGAACACAGATACGCAGTATTTT. As protein: CASSLDGNTDTQYF.

The chain combines TRBV7-3 with TRBJ2-7; TRBD1 aligns across 8 bases. There are 13 residues in the CDR3. The ends lost 3 bases at V and 5 bases at J; junction bases unmatched: 3. The germline V gene has CDR1 SGHTA and CDR2 FQGTGA. The CDR3 protein is CASSFEQGDEQYF. As DNA, the CDR3 is TGTGCCAGCAGCTTCGAACAGGGGGACGAGCAGTACTTC.

This clone was counted a few times. The chain uses TRBV4-3 and TRBJ2-5; D unresolved. The V gene's germline CDR1 is LGHNA and CDR2 YSLEER. V dropped 0 bases and J dropped 0 bases, with 8 bases sitting between them. The CDR3 runs 15 residues. Written as DNA, the CDR3 is TGCGCCAGCAGCCAAGATTTCACGGACCAAGAGACCCAGTACTTC. It translates to CASSQDFTDQETQYF.

The V call is TRBV28, the J call TRBJ2-6; D possibly corresponds to TRBD2 (6 bases). Germline V gene data show CDR1 as MDHEN and CDR2 as SYDVKM. The CDR3 runs to 18 residues. With 6 bases removed from V and 5 bases from J, the gap between germline ends came to 23 bases. In DNA form, the CDR3 reads TGTGCCAGCAGCAGGGACTCCTTTAGGGCCCCTCGGGCCAACGTCCTGACTTTC. This encodes CASSRDSFRAPRANVLTF.

There are a few counts of this clone. This sequence joins TRBV6-5 and TRBJ2-1, with D tentatively TRBD2 (6 bases). This CDR3 is built from 15 residues. Germline V gives CDR1 MNHEY, CDR2 SVGAGI. With 1 base removed from V and 4 bases from J, the gap between germline ends came to 11 bases. The CDR3 nucleotides read TGTGCCAGCAGTTACTTCCGGGGGAGTTACAATGAGCAGTTCTTC. This sequence encodes CASSYFRGSYNEQFF.

This clone was seen a few times. V usage is TRBV27 and J usage is TRBJ2-1, with 10 nucleotides matching TRBD2. The germline gives CDR1 MNHEY, CDR2 SMNVEV (reference sequence). The CDR3 runs to 17 residues. The J segment lost 2 bases and the V segment lost 0 bases, leaving 4 bases of the junction unmatched. This chain's CDR3 is CASSLSGLAGAYNEQFF. The DNA of the CDR3 is TGTGCCAGCAGTTTATCAGGTCTAGCGGGGGCCTACAATGAGCAGTTCTTC.

The genes are TRBV10-3 and TRBJ2-1; TRBD2 matches 7 bases. This CDR3 has 17 residues. CDR1 ENHRY and CDR2 SYGVKD come from the germline V gene. Losses at the gene ends were 3 bases for V and 2 bases for J; bases not matched to a gene: 10. DNA of the CDR3: TGTGCCATCAGTGATCCGGTGCTAGCGGCTACCTACAATGAGCAGTTCTTC. This encodes CAISDPVLAATYNEQFF.

The chain links TRBV27 to TRBJ1-1; D possibly corresponds to TRBD1 (5 bases). The CDR3 spans 13 residues. CDR1 is MNHEY, CDR2 SMNVEV, per germline (reference sequence). V was trimmed by 5 bases and J by 3 bases, leaving 10 bases between them. The CDR3 here is CASSPDSDTEAFF. CDR3 sequence (DNA): TGTGCCAGCAGTCCTGACAGCGACACTGAAGCTTTCTTT.

The chain carries TRBV2 and TRBJ2-2, with 7 positions matching TRBD2. CDR1 is SNHLY and CDR2 is FYNNEI in the germline V gene. J was trimmed by 5 bases and V by 6 bases; bases with no gene match: 3. The CDR3 extends over 13 amino acids. Here the CDR3 DNA reads TGTGCCAGCAGGACCGGGGGGACCGGGGAGCTGTTTTTT. This sequence encodes CASRTGGTGELFF. Complete variable domain (other parts from reference TRBV2 and TRBJ2-2): EPEVTQTPSHQVTQMGQEVILRCVPISNHLYFYWYRQILGQKVEFLVSFYNNEISEKSEIFDDQFSVERPDGSNFTLKIRSTKLEDSAMYFCASRTGGTGELFFGEGSRLTVL.

This chain links TRBV15 with TRBJ2-7; 10 bases fit TRBD2. Germline V gene data show CDR1 as LNHNV and CDR2 as YYDKDF (reference sequence). The CDR3 is 16 amino acids. The junction had 7 bases not matched to a gene; V was cut back by 1 base and J by 4 bases. The CDR3 reads CATSRGIASGSYEQYF. DNA of the CDR3: TGTGCCACCAGCAGAGGTATCGCTAGCGGGAGTTACGAGCAGTACTTC.

The chain uses TRBV27 and TRBJ2-2; perhaps TRBD1 as D (5 bases). Trimming pared 1 base from V and 0 bases from J, leaving 9 bases between. The CDR3 extends over 16 amino acids. In germline, CDR1 is MNHEY, CDR2 SMNVEV (reference sequence). The CDR3 loop is CASSLLAGSNTGELFF. The CDR3 DNA reads as TGTGCCAGCAGTTTATTGGCAGGGTCGAACACCGGGGAGCTGTTTTTT.

This chain joins TRBV23-1 and TRBJ1-1; D gene uncertain. TRBV23-1 is given ORF status, its function remaining uncertain. The V end lost 10 bases, the J end lost 1 base, and 7 bases lay between the germline ends. This CDR3 comprises 11 residues. The DNA of the CDR3 is TGCGCCAATACACAGAACACTGAAGCTTTCTTT. It codes for CANTQNTEAFF.

V usage is TRBV15 and J usage is TRBJ2-3; 12 bases match TRBD2. Trimming at V came to 5 bases and at J to 0 bases, leaving 12 bases not matched to a gene. The CDR3 loop spans 19 amino acids. Germline CDR1 LNHNV, CDR2 YYDKDF (reference sequence). The CDR3 sequence: CATSASGTSGRGSTDTQYF. The CDR3 DNA sequence: TGTGCCACCAGCGCGTCCGGGACTAGCGGGCGAGGGAGCACAGATACGCAGTATTTT. Complete variable domain (other parts from reference TRBV15 and TRBJ2-3): DAMVIQNPRYQVTQFGKPVTLSCSQTLNHNVMYWYQQKSSQAPKLLFHYYDKDFNNEADTPDNFQSRRPNTSFCFLDIRSPGLGDTAMYLCATSASGTSGRGSTDTQYFGPGTRLTVL.

The chain couples TRBV10-1 to TRBJ2-7; D is perhaps TRBD2 (5 bases). V dropped 2 bases and J dropped 4 bases, with 12 bases sitting between them. This CDR3 region has 14 residues. Germline V gives CDR1 WNHNN, CDR2 SYGVQD (reference sequence). As DNA, the CDR3 is TGCGCCAGCAGTGAGGGTTCGACGGGATACGAGCAGTACTTC. It specifies CASSEGSTGYEQYF.

The CDR3 loop is CASSEFRTSGEQETQYF. The CDR3 DNA follows: TGTGCCAGCAGTGAATTCCGTACTAGCGGCGAACAAGAGACCCAGTACTTC. The V call is TRBV6-1, the J call TRBJ2-5; 8 nucleotides line up with TRBD2. The germline gives CDR1 MNHNS, CDR2 SASEGT. The V gene end was trimmed by 2 bases and the J gene end by 2 bases; junction bases not matched to a gene: 10. This CDR3 has 17 residues.

This clone showed up just a few times. In the same sample, other DNA sequences code for this CDR3. The chain is built from TRBV6-6 and TRBJ1-2; tentative D call: TRBD1 (5 bases). The V gene's germline CDR1 is MNHNY and CDR2 SVGAGI (reference sequence). The CDR3 runs 15 residues. V dropped 5 bases and J dropped 4 bases, with 17 bases sitting between them. The CDR3 DNA is TGTGCCAGCAGTGGAGATCCAAGGGACTCCTATGGCTACACCTTC. Translating it yields CASSGDPRDSYGYTF.

The V and J genes are TRBV2 and TRBJ2-2, with 8 bases aligning to TRBD1. V trimming: 7 bases; J trimming: 2 bases; junction bases outside the gene matches: 15. Germline V lookup: CDR1 SNHLY, CDR2 FYNNEI. The length of the CDR3 is 18 residues. The CDR3 DNA is TGTGCCAGCACCTTAAGTGGGGACAGGCGCTCTAACACCGGGGAGCTGTTTTTT. It codes for CASTLSGDRRSNTGELFF.

This clone was detected only a few times. V usage is TRBV4-3 and J usage is TRBJ2-1, with TRBD1 matching over 7 bases. The length of the CDR3 is 17 residues. The V segment lost 0 bases and the J segment 2 bases; nucleotides outside the gene matches: 7. Germline V CDR1 and CDR2: LGHNA, YSLEER. For the CDR3, the DNA is TGCGCCAGCAGCCAAGAGCTCTGGCAGGGGGCCTACAATGAGCAGTTCTTC. This encodes CASSQELWQGAYNEQFF.

The CDR3 DNA follows: TGTGCCAGCAGTGAAGTCCGACCACCCGACAGGGCAGGGGCCTACGAGCAGTACTTC. It codes for CASSEVRPPDRAGAYEQYF. The gene calls are TRBV6-1 and TRBJ2-7, with 7 bases matching TRBD1. The CDR3 is 19 residues long. Trimming cost V 1 base and J 2 bases; bases outside gene matches: 17. Looked up from germline, CDR1 is MNHNS and CDR2 is SASEGT.

CDR3 in DNA: TGTGCCAGCAGCCTCCAAGATAGTAAGCAGTACTTC. It is translated as CASSLQDSKQYF. The rearrangement joins TRBV14 to TRBJ2-7; D is undetermined. Trimming removed 4 bases at V and 8 bases at J, with 12 bases between. The CDR3 length is 12 residues. Germline V gene sequence: CDR1 SGHDN, CDR2 FVKESK.

This clone was counted a few times. The V and J genes are TRBV5-1 and TRBJ1-2, with D maybe TRBD1 (6 bases). Germline V gene data show CDR1 as SGHRS and CDR2 as YFSETQ. The CDR3 has 14 residues. Deletions cut 2 bases from V and 8 bases from J, with 16 bases between. Here the CDR3 reads CASSLGSGVGGYTF. Here the CDR3 DNA reads TGCGCCAGCAGCTTAGGGTCAGGGGTTGGCGGCTACACCTTC.

This chain joins TRBV18 and TRBJ1-1; no clear D gene. V shed 2 bases and J shed 7 bases, with 14 bases lying between them. CDR3 length: 14 amino acids. CDR1 KGHSH and CDR2 LQKENI come from the germline V gene. CDR3 sequence (DNA): TGTGCCAGCTCACCAGAAATAGCTGCTGGTGAAGCTTTCTTT. This codes for CASSPEIAAGEAFF.

The gene calls are TRBV7-9 and TRBJ2-1; 7 bases align to TRBD1. Germline lookup yields CDR1 SEHNR and CDR2 FQNEAQ (reference sequence). CDR3 size: 15 residues. Trimming cost V 5 bases and J 2 bases; bases outside gene matches: 6. CDR3 sequence: CASSKTQGAYNEQFF. The CDR3, as DNA: TGTGCCAGCAGCAAAACCCAGGGGGCCTACAATGAGCAGTTCTTC.

The chain combines TRBV28 with TRBJ2-3, with D unclear. The CDR3 contains 13 residues. V shed 7 bases and J shed 2 bases, with 10 bases lying between them. Germline CDR1 reads MDHEN; CDR2 reads SYDVKM. CDR3 sequence: CASKTGSTDTQYF. Here the CDR3 DNA reads TGTGCCAGCAAGACTGGGTCCACAGATACGCAGTATTTT.

This chain's CDR3 is CASSWEETQYF. The CDR3 coding sequence is TGTGCCAGCAGCTGGGAGGAGACCCAGTACTTC. V gene TRBV5-6 combines with J gene TRBJ2-5; weak D call: TRBD2 (5 bases). CDR3 length: 11 residues. Germline-derived CDR1 and CDR2 are SGHDT and YYEEEE. Deletions cut 3 bases from V and 5 bases from J, with 5 bases between.